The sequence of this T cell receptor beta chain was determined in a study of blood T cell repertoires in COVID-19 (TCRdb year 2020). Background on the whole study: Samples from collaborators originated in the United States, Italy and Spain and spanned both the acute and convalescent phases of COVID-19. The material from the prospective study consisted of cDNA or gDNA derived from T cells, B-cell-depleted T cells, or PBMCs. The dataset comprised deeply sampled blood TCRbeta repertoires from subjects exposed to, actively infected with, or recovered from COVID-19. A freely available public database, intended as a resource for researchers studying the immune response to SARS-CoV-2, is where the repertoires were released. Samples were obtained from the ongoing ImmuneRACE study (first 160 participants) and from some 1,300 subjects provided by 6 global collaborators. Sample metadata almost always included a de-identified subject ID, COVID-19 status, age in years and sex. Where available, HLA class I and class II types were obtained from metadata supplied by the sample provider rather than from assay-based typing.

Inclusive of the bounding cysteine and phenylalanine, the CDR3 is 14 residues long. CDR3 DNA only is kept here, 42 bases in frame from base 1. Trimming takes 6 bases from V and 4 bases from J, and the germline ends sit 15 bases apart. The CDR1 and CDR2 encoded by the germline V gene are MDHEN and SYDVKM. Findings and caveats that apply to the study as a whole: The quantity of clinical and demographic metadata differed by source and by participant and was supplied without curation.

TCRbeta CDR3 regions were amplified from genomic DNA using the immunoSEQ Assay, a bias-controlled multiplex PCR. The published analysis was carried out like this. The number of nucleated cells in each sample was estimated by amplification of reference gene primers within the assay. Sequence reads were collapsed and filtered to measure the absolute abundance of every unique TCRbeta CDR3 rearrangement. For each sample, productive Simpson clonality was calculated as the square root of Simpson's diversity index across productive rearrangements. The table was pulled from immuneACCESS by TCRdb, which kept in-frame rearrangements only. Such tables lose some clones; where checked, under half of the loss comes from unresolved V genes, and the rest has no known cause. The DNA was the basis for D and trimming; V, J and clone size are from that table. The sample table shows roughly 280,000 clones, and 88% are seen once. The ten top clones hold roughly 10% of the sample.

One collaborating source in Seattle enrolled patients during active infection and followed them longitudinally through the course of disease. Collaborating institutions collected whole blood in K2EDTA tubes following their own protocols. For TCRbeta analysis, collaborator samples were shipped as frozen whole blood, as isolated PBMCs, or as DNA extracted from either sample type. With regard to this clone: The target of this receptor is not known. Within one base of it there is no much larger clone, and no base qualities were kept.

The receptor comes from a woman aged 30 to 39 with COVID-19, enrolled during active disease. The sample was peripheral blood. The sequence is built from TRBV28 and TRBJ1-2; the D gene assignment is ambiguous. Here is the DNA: TGTGCCAGCAGGTCCCCGGGAATTGGCTATGGCTACACCTTC. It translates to CASRSPGIGYGYTF.